What follows is one TCR beta chain and its context. Produced via immunoSEQ multiplex PCR; TCRdb's table is partial and in-frame only. The profile shows about 200,000 clones, around 90% of them singletons. This record belongs to a study of blood T cell repertoires in COVID-19. V was pared by 5 bases and J by 3 bases, with 11 bases of the junction left unmatched. The CDR3 spans 16 residues. CDR1 and CDR2 (germline): SGHTA, FQGNSA. The receptor comes from a man aged 30 to 45 with acute or convalescent COVID-19. The source material was peripheral blood. V usage is TRBV7-2 and J usage is TRBJ2-5, with 8 nucleotides matching TRBD2. CDR3 DNA sequence: TGTGCCAGCAGCCCCCGGGGTAGCGGGGCGAAAGAGACCCAGTACTTC. Residues: CASSPRGSGAKETQYF.